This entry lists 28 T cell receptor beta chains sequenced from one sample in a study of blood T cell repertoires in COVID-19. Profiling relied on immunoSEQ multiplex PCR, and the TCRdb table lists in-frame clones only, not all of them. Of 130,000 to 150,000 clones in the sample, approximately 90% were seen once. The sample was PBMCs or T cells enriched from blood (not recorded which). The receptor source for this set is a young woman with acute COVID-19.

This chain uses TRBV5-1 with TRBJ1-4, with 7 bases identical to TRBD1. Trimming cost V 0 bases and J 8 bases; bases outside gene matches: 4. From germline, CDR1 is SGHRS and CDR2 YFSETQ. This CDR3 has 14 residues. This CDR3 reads CASSLGQGEEKLFF. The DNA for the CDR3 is TGCGCCAGCAGCTTGGGGCAGGGGGAAGAAAAACTGTTTTTT.

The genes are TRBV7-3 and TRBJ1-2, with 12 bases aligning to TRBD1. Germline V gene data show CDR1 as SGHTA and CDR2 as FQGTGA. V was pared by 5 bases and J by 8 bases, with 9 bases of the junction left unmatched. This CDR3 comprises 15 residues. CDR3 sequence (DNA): TGTGCCAGCAGCCCCTCGGGACAGGGGGCAAGAGGCTACACCTTC. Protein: CASSPSGQGARGYTF. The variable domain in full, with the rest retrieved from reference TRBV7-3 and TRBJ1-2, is GAGVSQTPSNKVTEKGKYVELRCDPISGHTALYWYRQSLGQGPEFLIYFQGTGAADDSGLPNDRFFAVRPEGSVSTLKIQRTERGDSAVYLCASSPSGQGARGYTFGSGTRLTVV.

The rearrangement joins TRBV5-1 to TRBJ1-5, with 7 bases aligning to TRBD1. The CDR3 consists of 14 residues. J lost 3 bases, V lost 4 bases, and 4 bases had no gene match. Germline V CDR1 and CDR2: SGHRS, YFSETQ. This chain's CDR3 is CASSPGQNNQPQHF. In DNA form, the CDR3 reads TGCGCCAGCAGCCCGGGACAGAACAATCAGCCCCAGCATTTT.

CDR3 loop: CASSSRRSSGASTDTQYF. Written as DNA, the CDR3 is TGTGCCAGCAGCTCCCGCCGTAGTAGCGGGGCTAGCACAGATACGCAGTATTTT. The chain employs TRBV7-8 and TRBJ2-3, with 8 bases identical to TRBD2. The CDR3 covers 18 residues. V gave up 4 bases and J gave up 0 bases; unmatched junction bases: 12. CDR1 and CDR2 (germline): SGHVS, FQNEAQ.

The CDR3: CASSLVRGGAGVTPYEQYF. The CDR3 nucleotides are TGTGCCAGCAGCTTAGTGAGGGGAGGCGCGGGCGTTACCCCTTACGAGCAGTACTTC. The chain employs TRBV13 and TRBJ2-7, with D possibly TRBD2 on 6 matching bases. Trimming removed 1 base from V and 4 bases from J, with 26 bases in between. Germline-derived CDR1 and CDR2 are PRHDT and FYEKMQ (reference sequence). This CDR3 contains 19 residues.

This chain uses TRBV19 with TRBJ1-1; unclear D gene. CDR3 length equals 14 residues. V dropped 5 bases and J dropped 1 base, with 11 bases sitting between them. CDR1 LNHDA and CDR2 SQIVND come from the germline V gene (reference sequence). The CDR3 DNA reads TGTGCCAGTAGTTCCTGGGCTGCGAACACTGAAGCTTTCTTT. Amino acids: CASSSWAANTEAFF.

The CDR3 DNA sequence: TGTGCCAGCTCACGGACTAGCGGTCCCTACGAGCAGTACTTC. It specifies CASSRTSGPYEQYF. The chain carries TRBV18 and TRBJ2-7; 10 nucleotides align to TRBD2. CDR1 is KGHSH and CDR2 is LQKENI in the germline V gene. The J segment lost 2 bases and the V segment lost 4 bases, leaving 2 bases of the junction unmatched. The CDR3 runs to 14 residues. The full variable domain, completed using reference TRBV18 and TRBJ2-7, is NAGVMQNPRHLVRRRGQEARLRCSPMKGHSHVYWYRQLPEEGLKFMVYLQKENIIDESGMPKERFSAEFPKEGPSILRIQQVVRGDSAAYFCASSRTSGPYEQYFGPGTRLTVT.

The CDR3 DNA reads as TGTGCCATCAGTACGGGACAGGGAATGAACACTGAAGCTTTCTTT. This gives the protein CAISTGQGMNTEAFF. The rearrangement links TRBV10-3 to TRBJ1-1; TRBD1 matches at 9 bases. Germline CDR1 is ENHRY and CDR2 is SYGVKD. The CDR3 extends over 15 amino acids. V lost 5 bases to trimming and J lost 0 bases; unmatched junction nucleotides: 4.

The CDR3: CASSPTAGYYEQYF. The CDR3, as DNA: TGTGCCAGCAGCCCTACAGCAGGGTATTACGAGCAGTACTTC. The chain couples TRBV7-2 to TRBJ2-7; TRBD1 might be the D (5 bases). V lost 5 bases to trimming and J lost 4 bases, with 15 bases between them. CDR3 length: 14 residues. The germline CDR1 and CDR2 sequences are SGHTA and FQGNSA.

This chain's CDR3 is CASSRSTSGIGETQYF. In DNA form, the CDR3 reads TGTGCCAGCAGCCGTTCCACTAGCGGGATAGGGGAGACCCAGTACTTC. This chain links TRBV5-6 with TRBJ2-5; 10 nucleotides match TRBD2. V was clipped by 4 bases and J by 5 bases; unmatched bases: 11. The germline V gene has CDR1 SGHDT and CDR2 YYEEEE. This CDR3 has 16 amino acids.

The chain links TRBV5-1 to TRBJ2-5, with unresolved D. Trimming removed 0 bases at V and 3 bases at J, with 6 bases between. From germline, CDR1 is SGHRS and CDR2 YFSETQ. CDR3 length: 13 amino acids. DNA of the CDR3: TGCGCCAGCAGCTTGGACAGAAAAGAGACCCAGTACTTC. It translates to CASSLDRKETQYF.

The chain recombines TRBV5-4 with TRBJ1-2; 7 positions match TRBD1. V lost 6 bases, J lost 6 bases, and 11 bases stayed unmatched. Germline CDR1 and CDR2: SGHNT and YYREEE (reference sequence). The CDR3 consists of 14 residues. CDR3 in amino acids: CASTPGQLLDGYTF. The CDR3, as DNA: TGTGCCAGCACCCCGGGACAGCTGTTGGATGGCTACACCTTC.

The CDR3 protein is CASRELAGVGGYEQYF. CDR3 coding DNA: TGTGCCAGCAGGGAGTTAGCGGGAGTAGGTGGGTACGAGCAGTACTTC. This chain uses TRBV7-2 with TRBJ2-7; 9 nucleotides match TRBD2. This CDR3 spans 16 amino acids. The germline gives CDR1 SGHTA, CDR2 FQGNSA. V dropped 6 bases and J dropped 4; count of bases not matched to a gene: 13.

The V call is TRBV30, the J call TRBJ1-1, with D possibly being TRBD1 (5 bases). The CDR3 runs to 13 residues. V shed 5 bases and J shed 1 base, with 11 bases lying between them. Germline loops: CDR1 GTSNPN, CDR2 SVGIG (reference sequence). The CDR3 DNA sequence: TGTGCCTGGGTAGACAGTCGGAACACTGAAGCTTTCTTT. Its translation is CAWVDSRNTEAFF.

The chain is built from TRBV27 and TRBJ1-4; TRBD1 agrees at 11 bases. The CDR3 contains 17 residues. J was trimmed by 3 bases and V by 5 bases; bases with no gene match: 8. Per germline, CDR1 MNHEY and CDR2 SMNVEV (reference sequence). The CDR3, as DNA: TGTGCCAGCAGTCCCTGGACAGGGGGCGCGGCTAATGAAAAACTGTTTTTT. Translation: CASSPWTGGAANEKLFF.

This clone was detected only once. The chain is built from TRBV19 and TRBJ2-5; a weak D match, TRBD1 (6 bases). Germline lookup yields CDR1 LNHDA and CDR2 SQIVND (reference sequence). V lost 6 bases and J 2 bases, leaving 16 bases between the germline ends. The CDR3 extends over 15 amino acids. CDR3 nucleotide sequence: TGTGCCAGTAGCGCCGTCGAGGACAGACAAGAGACCCAGTACTTC. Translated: CASSAVEDRQETQYF.

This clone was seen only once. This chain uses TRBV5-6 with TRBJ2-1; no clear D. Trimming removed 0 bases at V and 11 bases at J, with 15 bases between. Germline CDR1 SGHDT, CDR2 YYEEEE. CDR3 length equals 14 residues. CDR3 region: CASSLGALPSKQFF. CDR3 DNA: TGTGCCAGCAGCTTGGGGGCGCTTCCATCAAAGCAGTTCTTC. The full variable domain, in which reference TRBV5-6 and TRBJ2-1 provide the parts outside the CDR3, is DAGVTQSPTHLIKTRGQQVTLRCSPKSGHDTVSWYQQALGQGPQFIFQYYEEEERQRGNFPDRFSGHQFPNYSSELNVNALLLGDSALYLCASSLGALPSKQFFGPGTRLTVL.

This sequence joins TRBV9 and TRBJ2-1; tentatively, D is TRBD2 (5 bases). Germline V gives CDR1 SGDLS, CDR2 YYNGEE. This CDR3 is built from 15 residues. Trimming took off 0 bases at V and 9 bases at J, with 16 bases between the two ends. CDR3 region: CASSVGTGKFLEQFF. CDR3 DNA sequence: TGTGCCAGCAGCGTAGGAACGGGAAAATTCCTTGAGCAGTTCTTC.

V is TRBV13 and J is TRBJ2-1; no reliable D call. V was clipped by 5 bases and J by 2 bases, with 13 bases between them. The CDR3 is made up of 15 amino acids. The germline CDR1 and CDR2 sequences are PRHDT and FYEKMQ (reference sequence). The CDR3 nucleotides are TGTGCCAGCAGCGAGTTTTCTCACGCCTACAATGAGCAGTTCTTC. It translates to CASSEFSHAYNEQFF.

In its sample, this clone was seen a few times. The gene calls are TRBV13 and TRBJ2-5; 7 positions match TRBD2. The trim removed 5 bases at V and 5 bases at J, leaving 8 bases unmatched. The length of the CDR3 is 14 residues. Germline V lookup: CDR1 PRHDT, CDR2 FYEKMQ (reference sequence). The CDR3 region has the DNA TGTGCCAGCAGCCGCCTCGAGGGAGGGGAGACCCAGTACTTC. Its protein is CASSRLEGGETQYF.

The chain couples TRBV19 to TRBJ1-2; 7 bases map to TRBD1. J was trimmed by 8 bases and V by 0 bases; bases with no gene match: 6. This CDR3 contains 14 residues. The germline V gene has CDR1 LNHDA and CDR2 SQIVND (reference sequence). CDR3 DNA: TGTGCCAGTAGTATAGAGCACACAGGGGAAGGCTACACCTTC. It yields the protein CASSIEHTGEGYTF.

The CDR3 DNA reads TGTGCCACCGCGGATCAAAGGCCCGGCCTTAGAGACCTGAACACTGAAGCTTTCTTT. The encoded protein is CATADQRPGLRDLNTEAFF. The chain joins TRBV19 to TRBJ1-1; D is uncertain. The V end lost 10 bases, the J end lost 0 bases, and 30 bases lay between the germline ends. CDR1 LNHDA and CDR2 SQIVND come from the germline V gene (reference sequence). This CDR3 is built from 19 residues.

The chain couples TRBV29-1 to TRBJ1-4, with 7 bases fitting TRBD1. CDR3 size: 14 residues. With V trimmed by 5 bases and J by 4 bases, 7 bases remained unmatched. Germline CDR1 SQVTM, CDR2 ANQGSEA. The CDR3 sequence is CSVFNTGDNEKLFF. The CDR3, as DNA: TGCAGCGTTTTTAATACAGGGGATAATGAAAAACTGTTTTTT.

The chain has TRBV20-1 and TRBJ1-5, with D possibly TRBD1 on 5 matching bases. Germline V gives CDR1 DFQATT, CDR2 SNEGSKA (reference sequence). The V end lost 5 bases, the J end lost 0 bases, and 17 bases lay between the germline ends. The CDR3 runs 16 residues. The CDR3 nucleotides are TGCAGTGCTGGTGAGGGGCAGCCTCATAGCAATCAGCCCCAGCATTTT. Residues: CSAGEGQPHSNQPQHF.

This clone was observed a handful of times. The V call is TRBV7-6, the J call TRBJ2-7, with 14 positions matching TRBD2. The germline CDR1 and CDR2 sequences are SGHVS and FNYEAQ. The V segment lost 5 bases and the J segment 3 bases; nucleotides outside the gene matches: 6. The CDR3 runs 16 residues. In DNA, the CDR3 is TGTGCCAGCAGCCCCGGGGGGACTAGCGGGAGCTACGAGCAGTACTTC. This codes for CASSPGGTSGSYEQYF.

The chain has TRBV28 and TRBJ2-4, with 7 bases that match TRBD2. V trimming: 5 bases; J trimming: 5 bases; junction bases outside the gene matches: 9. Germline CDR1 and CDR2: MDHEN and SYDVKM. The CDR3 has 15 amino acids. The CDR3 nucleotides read TGTGCCAGCAGTCCCCCGGCGGGGGACCAAAACATTCAGTACTTC. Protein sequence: CASSPPAGDQNIQYF.

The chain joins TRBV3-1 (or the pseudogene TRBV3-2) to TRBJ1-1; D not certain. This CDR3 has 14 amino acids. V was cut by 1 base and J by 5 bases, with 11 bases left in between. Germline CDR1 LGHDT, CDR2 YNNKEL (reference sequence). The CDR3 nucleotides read TGTGCCAGCAGCCAAGGGGCCCTTGGGACTGAAGCTTTCTTT. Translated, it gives CASSQGALGTEAFF.

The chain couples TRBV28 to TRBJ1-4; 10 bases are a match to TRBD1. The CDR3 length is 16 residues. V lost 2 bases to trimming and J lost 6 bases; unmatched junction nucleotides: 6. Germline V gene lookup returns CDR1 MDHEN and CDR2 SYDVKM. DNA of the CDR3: TGTGCCAGCAGTTTAGGGACAGGGGCGAGGGATGAAAAACTGTTTTTT. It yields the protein CASSLGTGARDEKLFF.